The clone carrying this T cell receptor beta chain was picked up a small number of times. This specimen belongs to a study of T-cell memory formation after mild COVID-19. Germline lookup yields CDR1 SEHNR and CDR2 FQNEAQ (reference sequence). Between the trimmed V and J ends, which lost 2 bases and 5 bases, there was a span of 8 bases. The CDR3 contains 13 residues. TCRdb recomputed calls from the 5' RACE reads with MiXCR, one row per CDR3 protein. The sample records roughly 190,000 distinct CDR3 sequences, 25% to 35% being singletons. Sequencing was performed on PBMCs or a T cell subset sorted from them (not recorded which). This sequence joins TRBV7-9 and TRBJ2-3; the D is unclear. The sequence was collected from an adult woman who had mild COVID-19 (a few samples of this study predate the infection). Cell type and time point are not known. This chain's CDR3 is CASSLPPRDTQYF. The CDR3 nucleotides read TGTGCCAGCAGCTTACCCCCGCGAGATACGCAGTATTTT.